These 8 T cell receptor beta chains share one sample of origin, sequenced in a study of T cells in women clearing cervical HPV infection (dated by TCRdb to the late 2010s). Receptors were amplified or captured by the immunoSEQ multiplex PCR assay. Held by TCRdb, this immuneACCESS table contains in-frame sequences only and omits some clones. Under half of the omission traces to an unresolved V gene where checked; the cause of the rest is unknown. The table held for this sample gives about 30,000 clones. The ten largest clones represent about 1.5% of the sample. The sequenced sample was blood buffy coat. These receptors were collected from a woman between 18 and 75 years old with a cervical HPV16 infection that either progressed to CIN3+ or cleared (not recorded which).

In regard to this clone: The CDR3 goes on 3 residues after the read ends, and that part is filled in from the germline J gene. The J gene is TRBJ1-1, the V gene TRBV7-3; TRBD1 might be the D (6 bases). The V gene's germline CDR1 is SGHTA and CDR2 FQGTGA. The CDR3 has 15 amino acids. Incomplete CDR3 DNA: TGTGCCAGCAGCCCTACTGGAAGTGGGACACTGGGA. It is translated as CASSPTGSGTLG. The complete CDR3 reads CASSPTGSGTLGAFF.

CDR3: CASRADRSYGPQHF. The sequenced part of the CDR3 DNA is TGTGCCAGTAGGGCGGACAGGTCCTATGGGCCC. The chain combines TRBV19 with TRBJ1-5; 7 bases line up with TRBD1. The read stops 3 residues short of the end of the CDR3; the missing end is completed from the germline J gene. CDR3 length: 14 residues. Germline V gene data show CDR1 as LNHDA and CDR2 as SQIVND (reference sequence). V lost 6 bases to trimming and J lost 9 bases; unmatched junction nucleotides: 11.

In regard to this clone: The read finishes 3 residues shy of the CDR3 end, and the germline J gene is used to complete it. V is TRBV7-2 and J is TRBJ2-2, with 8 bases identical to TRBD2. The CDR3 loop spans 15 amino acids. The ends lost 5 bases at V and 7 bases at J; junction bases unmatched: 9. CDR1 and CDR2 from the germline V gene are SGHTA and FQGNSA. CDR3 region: CASSPYGRAGGELFF. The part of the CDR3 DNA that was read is TGTGCCAGCAGCCCCTACGGGAGGGCGGGCGGGGAG.

The covered CDR3 bases are TGTGCCAGCAGCTTAGATCTGGGCAATGAC. This translates into CASSLDLGND. The complete CDR3 reads CASSLDLGNDYTF. The genes are TRBV7-3 and TRBJ1-2, with unresolved D. The CDR3 goes on 3 residues after the read ends, and that part is filled in from the germline J gene. Germline V gene lookup returns CDR1 SGHTA and CDR2 FQGTGA. The CDR3 runs 13 residues.

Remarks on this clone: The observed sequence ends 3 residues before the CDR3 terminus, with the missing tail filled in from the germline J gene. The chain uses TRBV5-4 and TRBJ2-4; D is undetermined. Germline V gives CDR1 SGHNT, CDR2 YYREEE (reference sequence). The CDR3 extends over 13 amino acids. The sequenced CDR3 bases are TGTGCCAGAGAACTTAGGGCCCCTAAGTCT. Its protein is CARELRAPKS. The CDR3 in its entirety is CARELRAPKSQYF.

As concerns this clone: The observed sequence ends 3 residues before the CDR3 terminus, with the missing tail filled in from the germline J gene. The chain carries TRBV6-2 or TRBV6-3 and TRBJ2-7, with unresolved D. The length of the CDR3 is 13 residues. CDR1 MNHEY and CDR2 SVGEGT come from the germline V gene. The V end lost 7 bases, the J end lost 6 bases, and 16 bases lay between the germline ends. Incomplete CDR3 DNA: TGTGCCAGCACCCTCACAGAGGTCGGCGAG. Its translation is CASTLTEVGE. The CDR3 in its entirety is CASTLTEVGEQYF.

CDR3 sequence reads: CASSPRTGSEKLFF. CDR3 DNA, as far as it was read: TGTGCCAGCAGCCCCCGGACAGGGTCGGAAAAA. V and J are TRBV9 and TRBJ1-4; 8 bases are a match to TRBD1. The CDR3 end lies 3 residues beyond the end of the read and is filled in from the germline J gene. V lost 4 bases to trimming and J lost 8 bases; unmatched junction nucleotides: 7. The CDR3 has 14 residues. CDR1 and CDR2 from the germline V gene are SGDLS and YYNGEE.

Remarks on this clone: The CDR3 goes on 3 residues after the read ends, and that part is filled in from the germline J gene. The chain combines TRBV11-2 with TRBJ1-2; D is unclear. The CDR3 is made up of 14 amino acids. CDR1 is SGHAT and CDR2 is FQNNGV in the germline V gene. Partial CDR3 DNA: TGTGCCAGCAGCCAGCGGTCTCTTGGGAAGACC. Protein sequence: CASSQRSLGKT. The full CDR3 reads CASSQRSLGKTYTF.